Each of the 2 T cell receptor beta chains below was sequenced from the same sample in a study of shared clonotypes between healthy human individuals. Naive CD8 isolation took CD45RO-negative cells positively selected for CCR7 and excluded terminally differentiated effector memory CD45RA+ cells. Profiled with immunoSEQ multiplex PCR; TCRdb holds only in-frame clones, not every one. The repertoire has about 2.1 million clones, 93% of them found once; the top ten carry more than 1.5%. The specimen sequenced was naive CD8+ T cells from PBMCs. Receptors originate from a man younger than 30 in good health. Some clones in this sample may be carry-over from other donors' samples.

The V and J genes are TRBV27 and TRBJ2-1, with 9 positions matching TRBD2. This CDR3 has 17 residues. J was trimmed by 2 bases and V by 5 bases; bases with no gene match: 10. Germline V lookup: CDR1 MNHEY, CDR2 SMNVEV (reference sequence). CDR3 DNA: TGTGCCAGCAGTGCCCCCTCGGGCGGGAGGGCCTACAATGAGCAGTTCTTC. This encodes CASSAPSGGRAYNEQFF.

This chain joins TRBV7-9 and TRBJ1-2; D is perhaps TRBD1 (5 bases). Germline V gene sequence: CDR1 SEHNR, CDR2 FQNEAQ (reference sequence). CDR3 length: 14 residues. V lost 3 bases, J lost 4 bases, and 12 bases lay in between. DNA of the CDR3: TGTGCCAGCAGCTTTGGGGGTTCGGGCTATGGCTACACCTTC. Amino acids: CASSFGGSGYGYTF. Based on the CDR3 plus reference TRBV7-9 and TRBJ1-2, the full variable domain is DTGVSQNPRHKITKRGQNVTFRCDPISEHNRLYWYRQTLGQGPEFLTYFQNEAQLEKSRLLSDRFSAERPKGSFSTLEIQRTEQGDSAMYLCASSFGGSGYGYTFGSGTRLTVV.